This T cell receptor beta chain is from a study of T cell changes during pregnancy in multiple sclerosis. The data were produced by immunoSEQ multiplex PCR, yet TCRdb's version contains in-frame clones alone and is incomplete. The profile shows around 81,000 clones, more than 90% of them singletons. The germline V gene has CDR1 SGHVS and CDR2 FQNEAQ. The CDR3 loop spans 15 amino acids. V gave up 4 bases and J gave up 1 base, with 10 bases separating them. The source is a female donor in good health, enrolled as a control in a pregnancy study. The sample was peripheral blood, taken after pregnancy. The chain joins TRBV7-8 to TRBJ2-2, with D perhaps TRBD1 (6 bases). For the CDR3, the DNA is TGTGCCAGCAGCTCTGGGACACAGAACACCGGGGAGCTGTTTTTT. This sequence encodes CASSSGTQNTGELFF. The whole variable domain, remainder taken from reference TRBV7-8 and TRBJ2-2, is GAGVSQSPRYKVAKRGQDVALRCDPISGHVSLFWYQQALGQGPEFLTYFQNEAQLDKSGLPSDRFFAERPEGSVSTLKIQRTQQEDSAVYLCASSSGTQNTGELFFGEGSRLTVL.